This T cell receptor beta chain stems from a study of T cell repertoires in cytomegalovirus infection. Concerning this clonotype itself: Its specificity is not known.

TCRdb re-derived calls from the reads in MiXCR, one entry per CDR3 protein. The data contain roughly 800,000 distinct CDR3 sequences, about 29% of them singletons. Germline V gene sequence: CDR1 SEHNR, CDR2 FQNEAQ (reference sequence). The CDR3 sequence is 17 residues long. V was trimmed by 4 bases and J by 7 bases, leaving 23 bases between them. Whole-study results and caveats: Cumulative public TCR beta family frequency identified carriers of CMV plus the relevant HLA.

This sample comprised cultured CD8+ T cells from PBMCs, obtained from culture after CMV antigen stimulation. The clonotype was recovered from a human donor in good health (CMV status not recorded). Some clones in this sample may be carry-over from other donors' samples. The V call is TRBV7-9, the J call TRBJ1-5; no clear D gene. Written as DNA, the CDR3 is TGTGCCAGCAGCTCACCGACTGACAACGAGGCCAAACAGCCCCAGCATTTT. Residues: CASSSPTDNEAKQPQHF. Using reference TRBV7-9 and TRBJ1-5 for the parts outside the CDR3, the full variable domain is DTGVSQNPRHKITKRGQNVTFRCDPISEHNRLYWYRQTLGQGPEFLTYFQNEAQLEKSRLLSDRFSAERPKGSFSTLEIQRTEQGDSAMYLCASSSPTDNEAKQPQHFGDGTRLSIL.